This TCR beta chain was sequenced during a study of radiotherapy plus CTLA-4 blockade in lung cancer. Across the whole study: Disease control reached 30% to 35%, with objective responses in less than 20%.

Comment on this clone: Its antigen is unknown.

Profiling relied on immunoSEQ multiplex PCR, and the TCRdb table lists in-frame clones only, not all of them. The table shows 50,000 to 70,000 clones, with 77% occurring only once. The study gave focal radiation plus ipilimumab CTLA-4 blockade to patients with chemo-refractory metastatic non-small-cell lung cancer. Points from the study as a whole: Clones of tumor-derived TCRs expanded in blood after radiotherapy plus ipilimumab.

Trimming pared 3 bases from V and 4 bases from J, leaving 21 bases between. The germline V gene has CDR1 LNHDA and CDR2 SQIVND (reference sequence). This CDR3 comprises 17 residues. This clonotype was obtained from a human donor with non-small cell lung cancer who had a partial response to radiotherapy plus ipilimumab. V and J are TRBV19 and TRBJ1-2, with TRBD1 as a possible D gene (5 bases). The sample consisted of peripheral blood, taken from a patient treated with radiotherapy plus ipilimumab. CDR3 sequence (DNA): TGTGCCAGTAGTATCGGGGGTGGAGGCGGATTTTTCTATGGCTACACCTTC. This encodes CASSIGGGGGFFYGYTF.